The present entry profiles one T cell receptor (beta chain) with its context. Its cognate antigen is unknown. Described time point: week 23, last vaccination. Doses comprised 300 ug of mutant IDH1 20-mer peptide each, plus topical imiquimod. The CDR3 has 14 amino acids. Germline V lookup: CDR1 KGHSH, CDR2 LQKENI. V shed 3 bases and J 1 base; nucleotides not matched to a gene: 1. This entry is derived from a study of a mutant IDH1 vaccine in newly diagnosed glioma. In the study overall: The study started vaccination 4-6 weeks after radiotherapy alone, or with temozolomide cycles.

The protocol was immunoSEQ multiplex PCR, while the TCRdb copy is restricted to in-frame clones and leaves out a portion. The data hold 35,000 to 50,000 clones, with approximately 90% observed a single time. The chain couples TRBV18 to TRBJ1-1, with 8 bases identical to TRBD1. This receptor was identified in a man in his fifties or sixties with glioma. The starting material was PBMCs, obtained from a glioma patient whose treatment included an IDH1 peptide vaccine. DNA of the CDR3: TGTGCCAGCTCACCTCAGGGGGCGAACACTGAAGCTTTCTTT. The encoded protein is CASSPQGANTEAFF.